This T cell receptor (beta chain) comes out of a study of OX40 agonist ivuxolimab in advanced cancers. Trimming removed 0 bases at V and 6 bases at J, with 6 bases between. The CDR3 spans 12 residues. Germline CDR1 is KGHSH and CDR2 is LQKENI. Libraries were prepared by immunoSEQ multiplex PCR; TCRdb keeps only in-frame clonotypes and omits some of them. The data contain approximately 34,000 clones, roughly 79% of them singletons. The sample here was CD4+ or CD8+ T cells sorted from blood, taken in a trial of the OX40 agonist ivuxolimab. The rearrangement joins TRBV18 to TRBJ2-7, with D unresolved. The TCR sequence derives from an adult with an advanced solid tumor such as melanoma, head and neck, liver or kidney cancer. Here the CDR3 DNA reads TGTGCCAGCTCACCACCGAACGGCGAGCAGTACTTC. It specifies CASSPPNGEQYF.